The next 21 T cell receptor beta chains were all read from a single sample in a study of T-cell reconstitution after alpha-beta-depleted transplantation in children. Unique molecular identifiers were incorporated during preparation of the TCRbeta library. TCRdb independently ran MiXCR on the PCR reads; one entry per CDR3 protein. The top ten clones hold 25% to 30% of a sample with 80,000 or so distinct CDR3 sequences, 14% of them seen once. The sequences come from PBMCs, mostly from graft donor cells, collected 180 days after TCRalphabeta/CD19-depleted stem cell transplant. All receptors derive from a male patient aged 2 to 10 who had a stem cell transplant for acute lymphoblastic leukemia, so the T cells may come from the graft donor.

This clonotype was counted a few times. CDR3 sequence: CASSPSGRASGELFF. The CDR3 DNA reads as TGTGCCAGCAGTCCTAGCGGGAGGGCGTCCGGGGAGCTGTTTTTT. V is TRBV6-1 and J is TRBJ2-2, with 12 bases that match TRBD2. V was clipped by 5 bases and J by 6 bases; unmatched bases: 4. Germline lookup yields CDR1 MNHNS and CDR2 SASEGT. The CDR3 runs to 15 residues.

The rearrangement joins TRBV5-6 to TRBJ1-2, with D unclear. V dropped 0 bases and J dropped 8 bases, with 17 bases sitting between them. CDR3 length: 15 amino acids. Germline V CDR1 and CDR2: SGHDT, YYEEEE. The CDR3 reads CASSLGQTLPIGYTF. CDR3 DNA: TGTGCCAGCAGCTTGGGACAAACCCTCCCAATCGGCTACACCTTC.

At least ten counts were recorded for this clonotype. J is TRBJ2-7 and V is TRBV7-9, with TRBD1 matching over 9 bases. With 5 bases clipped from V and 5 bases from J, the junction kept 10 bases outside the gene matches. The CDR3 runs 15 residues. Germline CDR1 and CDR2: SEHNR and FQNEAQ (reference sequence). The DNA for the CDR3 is TGTGCCAGCAGCCCCGCCGGGACAGGGTTCCACGAGCAGTACTTC. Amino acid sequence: CASSPAGTGFHEQYF.

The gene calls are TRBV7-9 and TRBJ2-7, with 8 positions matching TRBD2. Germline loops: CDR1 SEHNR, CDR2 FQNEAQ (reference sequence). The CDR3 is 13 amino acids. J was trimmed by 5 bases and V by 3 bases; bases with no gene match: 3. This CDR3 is CASSFPGGDEQYF. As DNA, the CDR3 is TGTGCCAGCAGCTTTCCGGGAGGGGACGAGCAGTACTTC.

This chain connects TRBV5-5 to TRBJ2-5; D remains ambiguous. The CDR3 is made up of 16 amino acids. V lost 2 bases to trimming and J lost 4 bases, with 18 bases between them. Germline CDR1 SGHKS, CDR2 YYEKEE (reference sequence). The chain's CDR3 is CASSLGVSKVGETQYF. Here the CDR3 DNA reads TGTGCCAGCAGCTTAGGTGTCTCAAAAGTCGGAGAGACCCAGTACTTC.

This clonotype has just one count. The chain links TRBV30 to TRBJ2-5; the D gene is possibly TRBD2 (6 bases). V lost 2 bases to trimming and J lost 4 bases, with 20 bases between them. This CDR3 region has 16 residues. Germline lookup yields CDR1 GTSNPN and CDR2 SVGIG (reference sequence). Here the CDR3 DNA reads TGTGCCTGGAGTCCCCCAGGGAGATTGGGAGGAGAGACCCAGTACTTC. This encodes CAWSPPGRLGGETQYF.

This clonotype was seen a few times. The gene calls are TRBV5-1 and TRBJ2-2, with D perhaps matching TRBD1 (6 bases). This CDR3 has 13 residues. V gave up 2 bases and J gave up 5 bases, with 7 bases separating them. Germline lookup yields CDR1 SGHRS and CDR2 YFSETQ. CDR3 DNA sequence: TGCGCCAGCAGCTTTACAGGGACCGGGGAGCTGTTTTTT. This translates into CASSFTGTGELFF.

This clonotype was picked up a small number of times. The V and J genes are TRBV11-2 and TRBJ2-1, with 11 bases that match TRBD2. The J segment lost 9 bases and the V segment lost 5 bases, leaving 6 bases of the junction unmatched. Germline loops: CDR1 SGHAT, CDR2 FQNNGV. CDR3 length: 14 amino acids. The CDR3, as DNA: TGTGCCAGCAGCCCCATAGCGGGAGGGGGTGAGCAGTTCTTC. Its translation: CASSPIAGGGEQFF. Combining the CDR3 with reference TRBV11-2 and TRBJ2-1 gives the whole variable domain EAGVAQSPRYKIIEKRQSVAFWCNPISGHATLYWYQQILGQGPKLLIQFQNNGVVDDSQLPKDRFSAERLKGVDSTLKIQPAKLEDSAVYLCASSPIAGGGEQFFGPGTRLTVL.

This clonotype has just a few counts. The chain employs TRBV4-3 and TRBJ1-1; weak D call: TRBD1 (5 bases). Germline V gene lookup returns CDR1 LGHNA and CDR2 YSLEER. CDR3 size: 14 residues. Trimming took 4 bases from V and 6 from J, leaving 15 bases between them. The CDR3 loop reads CASSPRVGHSEAFF. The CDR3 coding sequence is TGCGCCAGCAGCCCCAGGGTGGGGCACTCTGAAGCTTTCTTT.

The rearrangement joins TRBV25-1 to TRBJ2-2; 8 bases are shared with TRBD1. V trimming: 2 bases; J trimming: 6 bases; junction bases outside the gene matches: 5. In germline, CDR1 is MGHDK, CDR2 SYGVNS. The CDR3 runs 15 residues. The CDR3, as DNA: TGTGCCAGCAGTGAAAACAGGGGGTACTCCGGGGAGCTGTTTTTT. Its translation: CASSENRGYSGELFF.

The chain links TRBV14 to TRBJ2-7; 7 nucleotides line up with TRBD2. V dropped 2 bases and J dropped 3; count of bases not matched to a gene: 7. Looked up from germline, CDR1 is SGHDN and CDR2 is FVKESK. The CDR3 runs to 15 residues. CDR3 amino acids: CASSQRLAPVYEQYF. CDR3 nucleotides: TGTGCCAGCAGCCAACGACTAGCACCCGTCTACGAGCAGTACTTC.

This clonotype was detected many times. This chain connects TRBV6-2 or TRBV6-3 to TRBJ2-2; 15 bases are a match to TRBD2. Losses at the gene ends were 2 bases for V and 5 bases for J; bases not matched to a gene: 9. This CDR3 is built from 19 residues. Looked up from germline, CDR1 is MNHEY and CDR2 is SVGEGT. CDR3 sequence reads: CASSYGTGLAGGWTGELFF. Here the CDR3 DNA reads TGTGCCAGCAGTTACGGCACGGGACTAGCGGGAGGTTGGACCGGGGAGCTGTTTTTT.

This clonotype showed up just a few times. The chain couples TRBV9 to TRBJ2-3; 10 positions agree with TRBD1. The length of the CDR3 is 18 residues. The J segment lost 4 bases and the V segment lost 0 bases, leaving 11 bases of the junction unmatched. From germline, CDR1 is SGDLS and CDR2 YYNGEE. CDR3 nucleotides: TGTGCCAGCAGCGTAGACCCGGGACAGGGGACCTGGGCAGATACGCAGTATTTT. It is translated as CASSVDPGQGTWADTQYF.

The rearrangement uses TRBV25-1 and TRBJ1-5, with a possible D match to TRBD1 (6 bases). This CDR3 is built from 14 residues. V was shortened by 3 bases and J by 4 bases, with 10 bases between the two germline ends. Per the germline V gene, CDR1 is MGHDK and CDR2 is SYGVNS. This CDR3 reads CASSDKRGNQPQHF. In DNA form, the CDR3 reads TGTGCCAGCAGTGATAAAAGGGGGAATCAGCCCCAGCATTTT.

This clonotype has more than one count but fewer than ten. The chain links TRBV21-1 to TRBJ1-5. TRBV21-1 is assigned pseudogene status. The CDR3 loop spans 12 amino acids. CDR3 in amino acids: CASSGWCEPQHF. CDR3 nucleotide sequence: TGTGCCAGCAGCGGGTGGTGCGAGCCCCAGCATTTT.

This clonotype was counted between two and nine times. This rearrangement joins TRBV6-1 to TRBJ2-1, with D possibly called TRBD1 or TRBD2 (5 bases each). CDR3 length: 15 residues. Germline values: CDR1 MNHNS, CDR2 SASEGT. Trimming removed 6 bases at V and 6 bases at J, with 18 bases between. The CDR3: CASRPPGRPINEQFF. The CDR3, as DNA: TGTGCCAGCAGACCCCCGGGACGGCCGATCAATGAGCAGTTCTTC.

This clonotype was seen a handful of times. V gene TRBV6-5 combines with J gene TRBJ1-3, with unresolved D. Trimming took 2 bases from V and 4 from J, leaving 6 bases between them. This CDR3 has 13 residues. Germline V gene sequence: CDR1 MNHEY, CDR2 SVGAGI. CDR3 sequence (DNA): TGTGCCAGCAGTTACATCGGGGGAAACACCATATATTTT. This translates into CASSYIGGNTIYF.

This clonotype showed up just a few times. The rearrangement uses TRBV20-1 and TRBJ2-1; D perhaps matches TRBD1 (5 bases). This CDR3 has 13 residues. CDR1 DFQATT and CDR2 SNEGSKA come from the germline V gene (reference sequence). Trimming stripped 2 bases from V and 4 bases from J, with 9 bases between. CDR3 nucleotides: TGCAGTGCTAGAAACGCAGGGTACAATGAGCAGTTCTTC. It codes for CSARNAGYNEQFF.

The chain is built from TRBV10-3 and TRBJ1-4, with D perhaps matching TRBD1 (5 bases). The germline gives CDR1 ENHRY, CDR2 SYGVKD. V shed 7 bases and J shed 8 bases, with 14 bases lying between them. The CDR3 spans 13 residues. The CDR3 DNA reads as TGTGCCATCACGGGGCAGGTGGGGGAAAAACTGTTTTTT. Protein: CAITGQVGEKLFF.

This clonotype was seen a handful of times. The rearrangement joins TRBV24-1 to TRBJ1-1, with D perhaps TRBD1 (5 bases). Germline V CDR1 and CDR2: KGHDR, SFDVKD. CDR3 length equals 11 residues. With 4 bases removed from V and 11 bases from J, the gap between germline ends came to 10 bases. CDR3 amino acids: CATSDSREAFF. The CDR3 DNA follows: TGTGCCACCAGTGACTCCAGGGAGGCTTTCTTT.

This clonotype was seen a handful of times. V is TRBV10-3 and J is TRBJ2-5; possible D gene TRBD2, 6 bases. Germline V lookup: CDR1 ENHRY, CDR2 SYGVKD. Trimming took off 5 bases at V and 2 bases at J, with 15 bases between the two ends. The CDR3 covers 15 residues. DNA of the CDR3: TGTGCCATCAGTCCGCTTCGGGACTCTCAAGAGACCCAGTACTTC. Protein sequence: CAISPLRDSQETQYF.